This passage covers 28 T cell receptor beta chains from one sample sequenced in a study of identical twins. One entry per CDR3 protein results from TCRdb running MiXCR on the 5' RACE reads. The table shows about 690,000 distinct CDR3 sequences, with less than 7% occurring only once. The material sequenced was naive T cells sorted from blood. The source is a man aged 18 to 30 in good health.

This clonotype was seen repeatedly, ten times or more. The chain employs TRBV12-3 or TRBV12-4 and TRBJ2-1; 10 nucleotides align to TRBD2. CDR3 length: 16 amino acids. J lost 8 bases, V lost 3 bases, and 10 bases had no gene match. The CDR3 loop is CASSFSIASGRHEQFF. In DNA, the CDR3 is TGTGCCAGCAGTTTTAGTATCGCTAGCGGGAGACATGAGCAGTTCTTC.

This clonotype has a count of ten or more. This chain uses TRBV4-2 with TRBJ2-2; D gene uncertain. Germline V CDR1 and CDR2: LGHNA, YNFKEQ. V was shortened by 0 bases and J by 5 bases, with 4 bases between the two germline ends. The CDR3 totals 13 residues. The CDR3 DNA follows: TGTGCCAGCAGCCAAGATTGGACCGGGGAGCTGTTTTTT. Protein: CASSQDWTGELFF.

This clonotype was detected ten times or more. V usage is TRBV12-3 or TRBV12-4 and J usage is TRBJ2-3; maybe TRBD1 (5 bases). The ends were cut back, 3 bases at V and 5 bases at J, with 15 bases in the middle. The CDR3 contains 15 residues. In DNA form, the CDR3 reads TGTGCCAGCAGTTTCTCAGTAACCCAGGGAGATACGCAGTATTTT. This gives the protein CASSFSVTQGDTQYF.

Only a few counts were recorded for this clonotype. The chain combines TRBV7-8 with TRBJ2-7; the match to TRBD1 covers 7 bases. Trimming cost V 1 base and J 6 bases; bases outside gene matches: 9. CDR1 SGHVS and CDR2 FQNEAQ come from the germline V gene. The CDR3 has 15 amino acids. The CDR3 protein is CASSLGRQGISEQYF. The CDR3 DNA reads TGTGCCAGCAGCTTAGGAAGACAGGGTATTAGCGAGCAGTACTTC.

As for this clonotype: The final CDR3 position lacks the conserved phenylalanine or tryptophan, pointing to a likely read error. This sequence joins TRBV5-1 and TRBJ1-5; a possible D gene is TRBD1 (5 bases). Trimming cost V 4 bases and J 7 bases, with 15 bases left between them. The V gene's germline CDR1 is SGHRS and CDR2 YFSETQ. CDR3 length equals 14 residues. The CDR3 is CASSPRGESQPQHL. The CDR3 nucleotides are TGCGCCAGCAGCCCACGGGGGGAGTCGCAGCCCCAGCATTTA.

This clonotype was observed a few times. V usage is TRBV4-2 and J usage is TRBJ2-5; 7 nucleotides agree with TRBD2. CDR3 size: 15 residues. Trimming at V came to 3 bases and at J to 4 bases, leaving 8 bases not matched to a gene. From germline, CDR1 is LGHNA and CDR2 YNFKEQ. CDR3 residues: CASSQDGTMVETQYF. The CDR3, as DNA: TGTGCCAGCAGCCAGGACGGGACTATGGTAGAGACCCAGTACTTC.

This clonotype was seen ten or more times. This chain links TRBV18 with TRBJ2-2, with D unclear. Germline lookup yields CDR1 KGHSH and CDR2 LQKENI. The length of the CDR3 is 17 residues. V shed 2 bases and J shed 0 bases, with 13 bases lying between them. The DNA of the CDR3 is TGTGCCAGCTCACCATCTTGGCAGATGTCGAACACCGGGGAGCTGTTTTTT. Translating it yields CASSPSWQMSNTGELFF.

This clonotype has at least ten counts. V gene TRBV20-1 combines with J gene TRBJ2-5; no clear D. The length of the CDR3 is 11 residues. Deletions cut 0 bases from V and 4 bases from J, with 3 bases between. Germline V gene data show CDR1 as DFQATT and CDR2 as SNEGSKA (reference sequence). The CDR3 bases are TGCAGTGCTAGAGATCGAGAGACCCAGTACTTC. Protein product: CSARDRETQYF.

The V and J genes are TRBV4-2 and TRBJ1-1, with D perhaps TRBD1 (5 bases). This CDR3 region has 18 residues. The germline V and J ends were trimmed by 0 bases and 4 bases, with 21 bases remaining between them. CDR1 and CDR2 (germline): LGHNA, YNFKEQ. CDR3 nucleotides: TGTGCCAGCAGCCAAGATCGGGACGTTCTAAGGTTGGTCACTGAAGCTTTCTTT. Translation gives CASSQDRDVLRLVTEAFF.

The rearrangement uses TRBV5-1 and TRBJ1-1, with D tentatively TRBD1 (5 bases). Trimming removed 0 bases from V and 7 bases from J, with 13 bases in between. Germline V gene lookup returns CDR1 SGHRS and CDR2 YFSETQ. This CDR3 spans 14 amino acids. CDR3 nucleotides: TGCGCCAGCAGCTTGGAGTTCGGAGGGGATGAAGCTTTCTTT. The encoded protein is CASSLEFGGDEAFF.

The CDR3 DNA is TGTGCCAGCAGGGGACTAGTGGCTGAGCAGTTCTTC. It codes for CASRGLVAEQFF. V usage is TRBV7-2 and J usage is TRBJ2-1; the match to TRBD2 covers 8 bases. Germline values: CDR1 SGHTA, CDR2 FQGNSA. The CDR3 contains 12 residues. The V and J ends lost 6 bases and 9 bases, in that order; junction bases with no gene match: 4.

At least ten counts were recorded for this clonotype. The J gene is TRBJ2-1, the V gene TRBV28, with 11 bases matching TRBD1. This CDR3 is built from 15 residues. The germline V gene encodes CDR1 MDHEN and CDR2 SYDVKM. Trimming at V came to 4 bases and at J to 7 bases, leaving 6 bases not matched to a gene. This CDR3 is CASSWEGQGGNEQFF. For the CDR3, the DNA is TGTGCCAGCAGTTGGGAGGGACAGGGGGGAAATGAGCAGTTCTTC. Full variable domain (rest looked up from reference TRBV28 and TRBJ2-1): DVKVTQSSRYLVKRTGEKVFLECVQDMDHENMFWYRQDPGLGLRLIYFSYDVKMKEKGDIPEGYSVSREKKERFSLILESASTNQTSMYLCASSWEGQGGNEQFFGPGTRLTVL.

This clonotype was picked up many times. This chain links TRBV29-1 with TRBJ2-5; TRBD1 might be the D (5 bases). This CDR3 is 13 amino acids long. The V gene lost 6 bases and the J gene lost 5 bases, with 16 bases spanning the gap. Per germline, CDR1 SQVTM and CDR2 ANQGSEA. The CDR3 DNA reads TGCAGCGTAGAGGACACGCCAGGGGAGACCCAGTACTTC. This encodes CSVEDTPGETQYF.

In this sample, this clonotype turned up many times. The chain is built from TRBV20-1 and TRBJ1-2, with unresolved D. The CDR3 is 15 amino acids. Germline V gene lookup returns CDR1 DFQATT and CDR2 SNEGSKA (reference sequence). Trimming pared 5 bases from V and 3 bases from J, leaving 19 bases between. CDR3 residues: CSAALETKEDYGYTF. The CDR3 nucleotides are TGCAGTGCTGCCTTGGAGACCAAGGAAGACTATGGCTACACCTTC.

This clonotype was picked up a small number of times. The chain employs TRBV7-9 and TRBJ2-7; 7 positions match TRBD1. The CDR3 contains 15 residues. CDR1 is SEHNR and CDR2 is FQNEAQ in the germline V gene (reference sequence). Losses at the gene ends were 0 bases for V and 2 bases for J; bases not matched to a gene: 4. The CDR3: CASSLATGSAYEQYF. The CDR3 bases are TGTGCCAGCAGCTTAGCGACAGGGAGCGCCTACGAGCAGTACTTC. Drawing the rest from reference TRBV7-9 and TRBJ2-7, the complete variable domain is DTGVSQNPRHKITKRGQNVTFRCDPISEHNRLYWYRQTLGQGPEFLTYFQNEAQLEKSRLLSDRFSAERPKGSFSTLEIQRTEQGDSAMYLCASSLATGSAYEQYFGPGTRLTVT.

This clonotype was detected only a few times. The genes are TRBV10-2 and TRBJ1-4, with 8 positions matching TRBD1. Germline V gene sequence: CDR1 WSHSY, CDR2 SAAADI. The V and J ends lost 6 bases and 8 bases, in that order; junction bases with no gene match: 2. CDR3 length: 12 residues. The CDR3 DNA reads TGCGCCAGCAGGGGGACAGGCGAAAAACTGTTTTTT. Translation gives CASRGTGEKLFF.

The genes are TRBV29-1 and TRBJ2-7; D is possibly TRBD1 or TRBD2 (5 bases each). This CDR3 has 16 residues. The V gene's germline CDR1 is SQVTM and CDR2 ANQGSEA. Trimming removed 6 bases at V and 0 bases at J, with 21 bases between. The DNA for the CDR3 is TGCAGCGTCTCCGGGACGGCGGATCAGAGCTCCTACGAGCAGTACTTC. Translated: CSVSGTADQSSYEQYF.

The sample holds many counts of this clonotype. J is TRBJ2-1 and V is TRBV5-4, with D uncertain. Germline CDR1 SGHNT, CDR2 YYREEE (reference sequence). The CDR3 runs 15 residues. Trimming took 4 bases from V and 1 from J, leaving 12 bases between them. CDR3 sequence reads: CASSKGEVSYNEQFF. The DNA for the CDR3 is TGTGCCAGCAGCAAGGGTGAGGTTTCCTACAATGAGCAGTTCTTC.

This clonotype was counted at least ten times. The chain couples TRBV5-1 to TRBJ2-5; D uncertain. V lost 4 bases, J lost 1 base, and 14 bases lay in between. The CDR3 loop spans 15 amino acids. Germline assignment: CDR1 SGHRS and CDR2 YFSETQ. The DNA of the CDR3 is TGCGCCAGCAGCCCTAGTGGTTTGGGCCAAGAGACCCAGTACTTC. It specifies CASSPSGLGQETQYF.

This clonotype was seen repeatedly, ten times or more. The rearrangement joins TRBV4-1 to TRBJ2-1; D unclear. V was cut by 0 bases and J by 0 bases, with 6 bases left in between. CDR3 length: 15 amino acids. The germline CDR1 and CDR2 sequences are MGHRA and YSYEKL. The CDR3 loop is CASSQDESSYNEQFF. DNA for the CDR3: TGCGCCAGCAGCCAAGATGAGAGCTCCTACAATGAGCAGTTCTTC.

A single count supports this clonotype. A much larger clone differs from this one at a single base, so this may be a read error. The V and J genes are TRBV25-1 and TRBJ2-5; D gene ambiguous. This CDR3 is built from 14 residues. Germline CDR1 and CDR2: MGHDK and SYGVNS. The CDR3 protein is CASSRGFREETRYF. Written as DNA, the CDR3 is TGTGCCAGCAGCCGAGGCTTTAGGGAAGAGACCCGGTACTTC.

The V and J genes are TRBV20-1 and TRBJ2-1, with TRBD2 identical over 7 bases. CDR3 length equals 13 residues. CDR1 is DFQATT and CDR2 is SNEGSKA in the germline V gene (reference sequence). In nucleotides, the CDR3 is TGCAGCCAACTGAGCGGGGCCTACAATGAGCAGTTCTTC. This codes for CSQLSGAYNEQFF.

The CDR3 here is CASSSKGEGGTETQYF. The CDR3, as DNA: TGTGCCAGCAGCTCTAAAGGAGAGGGGGGCACAGAGACCCAGTACTTC. The V call is TRBV7-7, the J call TRBJ2-5, with D tentatively TRBD1 or TRBD2 (6 bases each). The V and J ends lost 4 bases and 4 bases respectively, with 19 bases between them. Germline V gene sequence: CDR1 SSHAT, CDR2 FNYEAQ (reference sequence). The CDR3 is made up of 16 amino acids.

The table lists this clonotype with many counts. The rearrangement joins TRBV7-9 to TRBJ2-1, with D perhaps given as TRBD1 or TRBD2 (5 bases each). Trimming left V 0 bases short and J 0 bases short, with 9 bases between. Germline CDR1 and CDR2: SEHNR and FQNEAQ (reference sequence). This CDR3 is built from 16 residues. CDR3: CASSLAGASSYNEQFF. CDR3 sequence (DNA): TGTGCCAGCAGCTTAGCCGGGGCTAGCTCCTACAATGAGCAGTTCTTC.

This clonotype has only a few counts. The rearrangement links TRBV29-1 to TRBJ1-2, with a tentative D call TRBD1 (6 bases). Germline assignment: CDR1 SQVTM and CDR2 ANQGSEA. Trimming removed 1 base from V and 6 bases from J, with 12 bases in between. This CDR3 is built from 13 residues. The CDR3 DNA reads TGCAGCGTTGAAGGCCGGGACATCAATGGCTACACCTTC. Protein product: CSVEGRDINGYTF.

This clonotype came up many times. The chain joins TRBV5-1 to TRBJ2-1, with 7 nucleotides matching TRBD2. This CDR3 spans 15 amino acids. The V and J ends lost 3 bases and 7 bases, in that order; junction bases with no gene match: 10. Germline lookup yields CDR1 SGHRS and CDR2 YFSETQ. CDR3 sequence (DNA): TGCGCCAGCAGCTGGGAGGGATCCTTCAGGAATGAGCAGTTCTTC. Translated, it gives CASSWEGSFRNEQFF.

This clonotype appeared many times. The V and J genes are TRBV5-1 and TRBJ2-7; 8 bases are shared with TRBD2. V dropped 0 bases and J dropped 5; count of bases not matched to a gene: 7. Per germline, CDR1 SGHRS and CDR2 YFSETQ. The CDR3 sequence is 15 residues long. This chain's CDR3 is CASSLATLAVHEQYV. CDR3 bases: TGCGCCAGCAGCTTGGCCACACTAGCGGTCCACGAGCAGTACGTC.

Many counts were recorded for this clonotype. This chain joins TRBV9 and TRBJ2-1; D perhaps matches TRBD2 (5 bases). Per the germline V gene, CDR1 is SGDLS and CDR2 is YYNGEE. This CDR3 is 13 amino acids long. The V end was cut by 4 bases, the J end by 10 bases, with 15 bases between. CDR3 region: CASSPRGVGEQFF. The CDR3 nucleotides are TGTGCCAGCAGCCCCCGGGGAGTAGGGGAGCAGTTCTTC. The entire variable domain, with the rest obtained from reference TRBV9 and TRBJ2-1, is as follows: DSGVTQTPKHLITATGQRVTLRCSPRSGDLSVYWYQQSLDQGLQFLIQYYNGEERAKGNILERFSAQQFPDLHSELNLSSLELGDSALYFCASSPRGVGEQFFGPGTRLTVL.